This TCR beta chain was sequenced in a study of OX40 agonist ivuxolimab in advanced cancers. About the research overall: Three patients showed partial responses: one hepatocellular carcinoma and two cutaneous melanoma cases. General observations from the study: Among patients with partial responses at 0.1-3.0 mg/kg, clonal expansion was among the lowest. It was also the case that some nonresponders had low normalized T-cell clonal expansion.

As concerns this clone: The antigen is undetermined.

V lost 0 bases and J 0 bases, leaving 10 bases between the germline ends. CDR3 length equals 15 residues. CDR1 GTSNPN and CDR2 SVGIG come from the germline V gene (reference sequence). Repertoires were generated with immunoSEQ multiplex PCR, while TCRdb's copy carries only in-frame clones and drops some. The sample includes 80,000 to 85,000 clones, about 86% of them seen just once. The starting material was CD4+ or CD8+ T cells sorted from blood, obtained in a trial of the OX40 agonist ivuxolimab. The origin of this receptor is an adult with an advanced solid tumor such as melanoma, head and neck, liver or kidney cancer. The chain has TRBV30 and TRBJ2-3; no clear D gene. CDR3 nucleotides: TGTGCCTGGAGTGTGGTAGTCGCCAGCACAGATACGCAGTATTTT. Translation gives CAWSVVVASTDTQYF.